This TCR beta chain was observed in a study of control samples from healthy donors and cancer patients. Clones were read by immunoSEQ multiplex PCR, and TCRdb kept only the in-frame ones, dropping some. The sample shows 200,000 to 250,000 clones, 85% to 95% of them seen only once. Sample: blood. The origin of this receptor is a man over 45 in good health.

The CDR3 here is CASSILNSRNTGELFF. The CDR3 nucleotides are TGTGCCAGCAGCATACTGAACTCACGGAACACCGGGGAGCTGTTTTTT. The rearrangement uses TRBV5-4 and TRBJ2-2; D is uncertain. The CDR3 is made up of 16 amino acids. CDR1 is SGHNT and CDR2 is YYREEE in the germline V gene (reference sequence). V dropped 4 bases and J dropped 1 base, with 14 bases sitting between them.